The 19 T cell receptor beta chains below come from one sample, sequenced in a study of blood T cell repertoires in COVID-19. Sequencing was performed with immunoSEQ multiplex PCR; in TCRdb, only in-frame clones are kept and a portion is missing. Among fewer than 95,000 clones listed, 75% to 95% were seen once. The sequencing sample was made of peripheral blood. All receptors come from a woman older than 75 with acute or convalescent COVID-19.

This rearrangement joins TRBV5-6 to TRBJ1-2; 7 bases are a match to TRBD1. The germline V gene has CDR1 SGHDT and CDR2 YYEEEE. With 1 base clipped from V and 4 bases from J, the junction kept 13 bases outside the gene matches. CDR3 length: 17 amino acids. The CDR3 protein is CASSLTLNRGQGYGYTF. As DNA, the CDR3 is TGTGCCAGCAGCTTGACCCTGAACAGGGGCCAGGGCTATGGCTACACCTTC.

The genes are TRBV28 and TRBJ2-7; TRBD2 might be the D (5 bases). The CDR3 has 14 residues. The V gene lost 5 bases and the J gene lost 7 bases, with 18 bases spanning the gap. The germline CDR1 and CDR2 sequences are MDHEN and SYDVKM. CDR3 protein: CASSPHTGRTEQYF. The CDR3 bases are TGTGCCAGCAGTCCACACACCGGACGGACTGAGCAGTACTTC.

The CDR3 reads CASSLAGGGGPYEQYF. The CDR3 nucleotides read TGTGCCAGCAGCTTGGCCGGGGGAGGCGGACCCTACGAGCAGTACTTC. The V and J genes are TRBV5-4 and TRBJ2-7, with D tentatively TRBD2 (6 bases). This CDR3 has 16 residues. Germline V gives CDR1 SGHNT, CDR2 YYREEE (reference sequence). Between the trimmed V and J ends, which lost 0 bases and 2 bases, there was a span of 15 bases. The full variable domain, rest sourced from reference TRBV5-4 and TRBJ2-7, is ETGVTQSPTHLIKTRGQQVTLRCSSQSGHNTVSWYQQALGQGPQFIFQYYREEENGRGNFPPRFSGLQFPNYSSELNVNALELDDSALYLCASSLAGGGGPYEQYFGPGTRLTVT.

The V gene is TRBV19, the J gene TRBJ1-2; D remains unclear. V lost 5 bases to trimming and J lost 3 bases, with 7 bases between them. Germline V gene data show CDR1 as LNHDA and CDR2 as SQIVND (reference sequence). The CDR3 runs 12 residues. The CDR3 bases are TGTGCCAGTAGTTGGGAGGACTATGGCTACACCTTC. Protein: CASSWEDYGYTF.

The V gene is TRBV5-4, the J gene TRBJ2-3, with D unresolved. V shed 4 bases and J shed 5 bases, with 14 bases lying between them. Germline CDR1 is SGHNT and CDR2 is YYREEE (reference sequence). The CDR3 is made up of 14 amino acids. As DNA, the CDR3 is TGTGCCAGCAGCCCTGGCCCAATTGTAGATACGCAGTATTTT. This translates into CASSPGPIVDTQYF.

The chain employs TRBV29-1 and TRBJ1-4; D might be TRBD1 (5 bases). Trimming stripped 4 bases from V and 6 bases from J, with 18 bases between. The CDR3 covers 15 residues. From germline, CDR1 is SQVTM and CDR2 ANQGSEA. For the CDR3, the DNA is TGCAGCGTTGTTACACTTCACGGGGGTGATGAAAAACTGTTTTTT. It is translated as CSVVTLHGGDEKLFF. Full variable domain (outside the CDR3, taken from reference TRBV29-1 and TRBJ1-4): SAVISQKPSRDICQRGTSLTIQCQVDSQVTMMFWYRQQPGQSLTLIATANQGSEATYESGFVIDKFPISRPNLTFSTLTVSNMSPEDSSIYLCSVVTLHGGDEKLFFGSGTQLSVL.

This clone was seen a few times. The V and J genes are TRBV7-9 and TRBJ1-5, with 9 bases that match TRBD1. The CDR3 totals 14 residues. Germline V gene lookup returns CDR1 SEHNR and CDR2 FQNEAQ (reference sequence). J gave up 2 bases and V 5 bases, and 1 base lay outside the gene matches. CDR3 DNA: TGTGCCAGCAGCCGGACAGGGGGCAATCAGCCCCAGCATTTT. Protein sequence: CASSRTGGNQPQHF. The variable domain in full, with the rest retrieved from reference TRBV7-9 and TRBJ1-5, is DTGVSQNPRHKITKRGQNVTFRCDPISEHNRLYWYRQTLGQGPEFLTYFQNEAQLEKSRLLSDRFSAERPKGSFSTLEIQRTEQGDSAMYLCASSRTGGNQPQHFGDGTRLSIL.

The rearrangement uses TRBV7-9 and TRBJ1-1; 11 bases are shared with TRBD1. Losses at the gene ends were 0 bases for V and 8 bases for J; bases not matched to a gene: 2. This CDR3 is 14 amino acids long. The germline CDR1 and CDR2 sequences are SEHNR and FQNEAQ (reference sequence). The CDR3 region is CASSLAGTGGEAFF. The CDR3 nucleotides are TGTGCCAGCAGCTTAGCGGGGACAGGGGGGGAAGCTTTCTTT.

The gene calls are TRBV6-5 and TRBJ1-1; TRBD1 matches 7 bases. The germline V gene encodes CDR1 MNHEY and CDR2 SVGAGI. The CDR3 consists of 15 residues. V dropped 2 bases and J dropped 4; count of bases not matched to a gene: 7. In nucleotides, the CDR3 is TGTGCCAGCAGTTACCTTGGACAGGCTCCCACTGAAGCTTTCTTT. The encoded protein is CASSYLGQAPTEAFF.

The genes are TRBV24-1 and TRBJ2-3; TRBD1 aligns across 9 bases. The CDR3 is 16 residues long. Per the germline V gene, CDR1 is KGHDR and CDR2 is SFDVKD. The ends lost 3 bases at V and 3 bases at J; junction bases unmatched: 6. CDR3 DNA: TGTGCCACCAGTGATGCCTCCGGGACAGGGACAGATACGCAGTATTTT. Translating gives CATSDASGTGTDTQYF.

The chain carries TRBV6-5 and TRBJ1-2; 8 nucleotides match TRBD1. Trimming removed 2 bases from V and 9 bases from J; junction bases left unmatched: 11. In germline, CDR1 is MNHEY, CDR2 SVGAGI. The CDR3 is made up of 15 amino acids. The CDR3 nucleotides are TGTGCCAGCAGTTACGACGGACAGGGAGACGAAAGCTACACCTTC. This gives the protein CASSYDGQGDESYTF.

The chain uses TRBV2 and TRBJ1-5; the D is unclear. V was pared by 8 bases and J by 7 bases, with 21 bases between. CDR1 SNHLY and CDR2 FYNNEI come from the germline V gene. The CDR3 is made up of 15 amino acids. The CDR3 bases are TGTGCCAGCTCCCTGGCACGGGGAGCGGGACAGCCCCAGCATTTT. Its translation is CASSLARGAGQPQHF.

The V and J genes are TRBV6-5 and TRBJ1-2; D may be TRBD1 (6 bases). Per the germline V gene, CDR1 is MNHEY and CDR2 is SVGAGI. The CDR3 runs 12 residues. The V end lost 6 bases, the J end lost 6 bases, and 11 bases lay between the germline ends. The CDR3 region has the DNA TGTGCCAGCAGGTGGGGGCGCGATGGCTACACCTTC. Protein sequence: CASRWGRDGYTF.

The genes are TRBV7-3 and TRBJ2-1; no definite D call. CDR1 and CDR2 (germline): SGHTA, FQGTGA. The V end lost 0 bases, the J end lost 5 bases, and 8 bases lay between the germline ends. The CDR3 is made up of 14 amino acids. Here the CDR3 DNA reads TGTGCCAGCAGCTTAACTCCACAGAACAATGAGCAGTTCTTC. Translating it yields CASSLTPQNNEQFF.

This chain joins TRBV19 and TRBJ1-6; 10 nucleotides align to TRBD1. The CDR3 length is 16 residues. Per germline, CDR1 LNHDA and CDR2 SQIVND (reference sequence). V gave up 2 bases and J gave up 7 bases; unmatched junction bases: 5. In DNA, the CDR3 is TGTGCCAGTAGTATATTACGGACAGGGGGGAATTCACCCCTCCACTTT. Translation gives CASSILRTGGNSPLHF.

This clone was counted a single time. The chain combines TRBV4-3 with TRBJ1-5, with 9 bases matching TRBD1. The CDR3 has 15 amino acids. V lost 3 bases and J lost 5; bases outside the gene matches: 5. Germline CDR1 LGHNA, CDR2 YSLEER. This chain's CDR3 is CASSHDRGSYQPQHF. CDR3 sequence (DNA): TGCGCCAGCAGCCACGACAGGGGGAGCTATCAGCCCCAGCATTTT.

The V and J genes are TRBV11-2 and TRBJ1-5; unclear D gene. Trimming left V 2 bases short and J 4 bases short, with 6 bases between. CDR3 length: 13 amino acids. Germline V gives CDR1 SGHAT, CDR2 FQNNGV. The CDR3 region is CASSLFRNQPQHF. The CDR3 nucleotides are TGTGCCAGCAGCTTATTCAGGAATCAGCCCCAGCATTTT.

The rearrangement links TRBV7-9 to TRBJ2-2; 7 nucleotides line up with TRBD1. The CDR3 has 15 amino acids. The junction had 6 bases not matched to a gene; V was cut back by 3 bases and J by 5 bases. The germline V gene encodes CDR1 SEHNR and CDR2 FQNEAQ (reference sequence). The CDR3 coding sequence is TGTGCCAGCAGCTTGGTTGGACAGGCAACCGGGGAGCTGTTTTTT. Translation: CASSLVGQATGELFF.

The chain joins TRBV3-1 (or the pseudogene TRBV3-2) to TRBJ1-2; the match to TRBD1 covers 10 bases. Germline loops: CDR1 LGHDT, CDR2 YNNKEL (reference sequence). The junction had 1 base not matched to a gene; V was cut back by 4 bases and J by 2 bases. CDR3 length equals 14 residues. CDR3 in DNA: TGTGCCAGCAGCCGACAGGGGGCGAACTATGGCTACACCTTC. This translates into CASSRQGANYGYTF.